The subject of this entry is one T cell receptor beta chain. The antigen remains undetermined. Purification of the CD8+ and CD4+ T cells relied on negative isolation, and TEMRA cells underwent FACS enrichment. This sample is part of a study of CD8 T cells in Susac syndrome. An amount of RNA that ranged from roughly 0.5 to 1 ug was reverse transcribed with random hexamers. Amplification of TCR beta CDR3 by immunoSEQ multiplex PCR spanned 54 Vbeta and 13 Jbeta. TCRdb independently ran MiXCR on the immunoSEQ multiplex PCR reads; one entry per CDR3 protein. The sample comprises about 240,000 distinct CDR3 sequences, almost 97% of which are singletons, and under 0.12% rests with the top ten. The CDR3 covers 14 residues. Germline V lookup: CDR1 MNHEY, CDR2 SMNVEV (reference sequence). The V gene lost 1 base and the J gene lost 5 bases, with 11 bases spanning the gap. Study-level findings and limits: The CD4+ T cell repertoires in Susac syndrome were not clonally expanded.

The origin of this receptor is a human donor with Susac syndrome. The chain recombines TRBV27 with TRBJ2-5; D gene uncertain. Material for sequencing was CD4+ T cells from PBMCs. The CDR3 region is CASSLFYGLETQYF. The CDR3 DNA follows: TGTGCCAGCAGTTTATTCTACGGTCTGGAGACCCAGTACTTC.